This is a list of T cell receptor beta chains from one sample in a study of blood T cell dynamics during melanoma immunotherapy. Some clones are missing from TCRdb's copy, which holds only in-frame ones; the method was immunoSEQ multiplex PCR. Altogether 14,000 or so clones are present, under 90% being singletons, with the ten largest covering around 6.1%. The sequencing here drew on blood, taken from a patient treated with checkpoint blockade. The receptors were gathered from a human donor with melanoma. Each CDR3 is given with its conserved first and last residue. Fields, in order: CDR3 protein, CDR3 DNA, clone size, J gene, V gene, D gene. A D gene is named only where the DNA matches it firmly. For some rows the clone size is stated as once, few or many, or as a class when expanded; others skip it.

CASSRAGVATNEKLFF	TGTGCCAGCAGTCGGGCAGGCGTTGCAACTAATGAAAAACTGTTTTTT	NA	TRBJ1-4	TRBV27	NA
CASSSQGVSTDTQYF	TGTGCCAGCAGCTCACAGGGGGTTAGCACAGATACGCAGTATTTT	NA	TRBJ2-3	TRBV7-9	TRBD1
CASSLGGFDTEAFF	TGTGCCAGCAGCTTAGGTGGTTTTGACACTGAAGCTTTCTTT	NA	TRBJ1-1	TRBV11-2	NA
CASSAPTGGLRGEKLFF	TGTGCCAGTAGTGCACCGACAGGGGGATTAAGGGGTGAAAAACTGTTTTTT	NA	TRBJ1-4	TRBV19	TRBD1
CASSQRGPGTGELFF	TGCGCCAGCAGCCAACGAGGGCCGGGCACCGGGGAGCTGTTTTTT	NA	TRBJ2-2	TRBV4-3	NA
CASSLQTGSSTDTQYF	TGTGCCAGCAGTTTACAGACAGGCTCTAGCACAGATACGCAGTATTTT	NA	TRBJ2-3	TRBV27	NA
CASNSLGGTEAFF	TGTGCCAGCAACAGCTTAGGTGGAACTGAAGCTTTCTTT	NA	TRBJ1-1	TRBV7-9	NA
CASSLDLFSGANVLTF	TGCGCCAGCAGCTTGGACCTATTCTCTGGGGCCAACGTCCTGACTTTC	once	TRBJ2-6	TRBV5-1	NA
CSVDRTFPMEGYTF	TGCAGCGTTGATCGGACATTTCCGATGGAAGGCTACACCTTC	NA	TRBJ1-2	TRBV29-1	NA
CSARGDRGQFF	TGCAGTGCTAGAGGGGACAGGGGACAGTTCTTC	once	TRBJ2-1	TRBV20-1	TRBD1
CASSKSRIYGYTF	TGTGCCAGTAGTAAGAGCCGGATCTATGGCTACACCTTC	NA	TRBJ1-2	TRBV19	NA
CSVVGYNEQFF	TGCAGCGTTGTAGGGTACAATGAGCAGTTCTTC	NA	TRBJ2-1	TRBV29-1	NA
CASSYSLTSASDTQYF	TGTGCCAGCAGTTACTCACTGACTAGCGCCTCAGATACGCAGTATTTT	NA	TRBJ2-3	TRBV6-5	TRBD2
CSCRVSTGELFF	TGCAGCTGCCGGGTGTCCACCGGGGAGCTGTTTTTT	NA	TRBJ2-2	TRBV29-1	NA
CASSQGFSEKLFF	TGTGCCAGTAGTCAAGGGTTCAGCGAAAAACTGTTTTTT	NA	TRBJ1-4	TRBV19	NA
CSVVGTSPNTEAFF	TGCAGCGTTGTCGGGACCAGTCCGAACACTGAAGCTTTCTTT	NA	TRBJ1-1	TRBV29-1	NA
CASTQDRARNEQFF	TGCGCCAGCACCCAGGACAGGGCCCGCAATGAGCAGTTCTTC	NA	TRBJ2-1	TRBV10-1	TRBD1
CASSVGPTGVMYGTDTQYF	TGTGCCAGCAGCGTAGGCCCAACAGGGGTAATGTACGGGACAGATACGCAGTATTTT	NA	TRBJ2-3	TRBV9	TRBD1
CASREGYNSPLHF	TGTGCCAGCAGGGAGGGCTATAATTCACCCCTCCACTTT	once	TRBJ1-6	TRBV2	NA
CASSPEGDGNSPLHF	TGTGCCAGCAGTCCCGAGGGGGACGGTAATTCACCCCTCCACTTT	few	TRBJ1-6	TRBV2	NA
CASSQDRNTEAFF	TGCGCCAGCAGCCAGGACAGGAACACTGAAGCTTTCTTT	NA	TRBJ1-1	TRBV4-3	NA
CASNQPERLYNSPLHF	TGTGCCAGCAATCAACCGGAGCGGCTTTATAATTCACCCCTCCACTTT	once	TRBJ1-6	TRBV7-2	NA
CASSPQWGFSGANVLTF	TGTGCCAGCAGCCCCCAGTGGGGCTTCTCTGGGGCCAACGTCCTGACTTTC	NA	TRBJ2-6	TRBV9	NA
CASSVGQGGTEKLFF	TGCGCCAGCAGCGTCGGACAGGGGGGAACTGAAAAACTGTTTTTT	NA	TRBJ1-4	TRBV5-1	TRBD1
CASTINRGNTEAFF	TGTGCCAGTACCATAAACAGGGGGAACACTGAAGCTTTCTTT	NA	TRBJ1-1	TRBV6-6	TRBD1
CASRGTGVYNEQFF	TGTGCCAGTAGGGGGACAGGGGTTTACAATGAGCAGTTCTTC	NA	TRBJ2-1	TRBV19	TRBD1
CASSTGGGGNQPQHF	TGTGCCAGTAGTACCGGCGGGGGGGGCAATCAGCCCCAGCATTTT	NA	TRBJ1-5	TRBV19	NA
CASSGGNTEAFF	TGCGCCAGCAGTGGAGGGAACACTGAAGCTTTCTTT	NA	TRBJ1-1	TRBV10-2	NA
CASSLEANTEAFF	TGTGCCAGCAGCTTAGAAGCGAACACTGAAGCTTTCTTT	NA	TRBJ1-1	TRBV7-3	NA
CASSGPQGGEQFF	TGTGCCAGCAGCGGACCTCAGGGCGGAGAGCAGTTCTTC	NA	TRBJ2-1	TRBV5-4	NA
CASQRGTGYTDTQYF	TGTGCCAGTCAACGGGGGACAGGGTATACAGATACGCAGTATTTT	NA	TRBJ2-3	TRBV7-9	TRBD1
CASRARDTRTDTQYF	TGTGCCAGTAGGGCCCGGGACACCCGCACAGATACGCAGTATTTT	NA	TRBJ2-3	TRBV19	NA
CASRVQGSGEKLFF	TGTGCCAGCAGGGTCCAGGGAAGCGGTGAAAAACTGTTTTTT	few	TRBJ1-4	TRBV2	NA
CASSEARAVNQPQHF	TGTGCCAGCAGTGAAGCGAGGGCGGTCAATCAGCCCCAGCATTTT	NA	TRBJ1-5	TRBV6-1	NA
CASSIPTGVSTEAFF	TGTGCCAGCAGCATCCCTACAGGGGTCTCGACTGAAGCTTTCTTT	NA	TRBJ1-1	TRBV13	TRBD1
CASRQGSEKLFF	TGTGCCAGTCGACAGGGAAGTGAAAAACTGTTTTTT	few	TRBJ1-4	TRBV25-1	TRBD1
CASTEVVSTEAFF	TGTGCCAGCACTGAGGTGGTTAGCACTGAAGCTTTCTTT	NA	TRBJ1-1	TRBV2	NA
CASSSSPGLPNF	TGTGCCAGCAGCTCCTCCCCGGGACTACCCAACTTC	NA	TRBJ2-5	TRBV7-2	TRBD2
CASSPGTALNSPLHF	TGTGCCAGTAGTCCCGGGACAGCACTGAATTCACCCCTCCACTTT	NA	TRBJ1-6	TRBV19	TRBD1
CAISNQGAPTEAFF	TGTGCCATCAGTAATCAGGGGGCGCCTACTGAAGCTTTCTTT	NA	TRBJ1-1	TRBV10-3	TRBD1
CASSLTAVDQPQHF	TGTGCCAGCAGCTTAACAGCGGTAGATCAGCCCCAGCATTTT	NA	TRBJ1-5	TRBV7-2	NA
CSVVGGTDGSYGYTF	TGCAGCGTTGTTGGGGGGACAGACGGGAGCTATGGCTACACCTTC	NA	TRBJ1-2	TRBV29-1	TRBD1
CASTVTTNEKLFF	TGTGCCAGCACTGTCACAACTAATGAAAAACTGTTTTTT	NA	TRBJ1-4	TRBV6-1	NA
CAGAGRNYGYTF	TGTGCAGGGGCCGGCAGAAACTATGGCTACACCTTC	NA	TRBJ1-2	TRBV21-1	NA
CASSPSGGSYNEQFF	TGTGCTAGCAGCCCTAGCGGGGGCTCCTACAATGAGCAGTTCTTC	NA	TRBJ2-1	TRBV7-7	TRBD2
CASSQDGLAPETQYF	TGCGCCAGCAGCCAAGATGGACTAGCCCCCGAGACCCAGTACTTC	NA	TRBJ2-5	TRBV4-3	TRBD2
CARGGRGGGASGELFF	TGCGCCCGCGGGGGCCGTGGCGGGGGGGCCTCCGGGGAGCTGTTTTTT	NA	TRBJ2-2	TRBV10-2	TRBD2
CASRPGTAEPQHF	TGTGCCAGCAGGCCGGGGACAGCAGAGCCCCAGCATTTT	NA	TRBJ1-5	TRBV27	TRBD1
CASSIGQKFTDTQYF	TGTGCCAGTAGTATCGGACAGAAATTCACAGATACGCAGTATTTT	NA	TRBJ2-3	TRBV19	NA
CASSLVAGVQSEQFF	TGCGCCAGCAGCTTGGTGGCAGGGGTACAGAGTGAGCAGTTCTTC	NA	TRBJ2-1	TRBV5-1	NA
CASRGSQSTDTQYF	TGTGCCAGCAGGGGTTCCCAGAGCACAGATACGCAGTATTTT	NA	TRBJ2-3	TRBV2	NA
CASSEAKGRIPGANVLTF	TGTGCCAGCAGTGAAGCAAAGGGGAGGATACCTGGGGCCAACGTCCTGACTTTC	once	TRBJ2-6	TRBV6-1	NA
CASSELAKDTQYF	TGCGCCAGCAGTGAGCTAGCTAAAGATACGCAGTATTTT	few	TRBJ2-3	TRBV10-1	NA
CASSGEGASAYGYTF	TGTGCCAGCAGTGGCGAGGGGGCATCGGCCTATGGCTACACCTTC	NA	TRBJ1-2	TRBV6-1	TRBD1
CASSFGTGNTEAFF	TGCGCCAGCAGCTTTGGGACAGGGAACACTGAAGCTTTCTTT	NA	TRBJ1-1	TRBV5-1	TRBD1
CAWTEQGNQPQHF	TGTGCCTGGACCGAACAGGGGAACCAGCCCCAGCATTTT	NA	TRBJ1-5	TRBV30	TRBD1
CASSFEGNGYTF	TGTGCCAGCAGCTTTGAGGGCAATGGCTACACCTTC	NA	TRBJ1-2	TRBV11-2	NA
CSVEGGGLYNEQFF	TGCAGCGTCGAAGGCGGGGGACTGTACAATGAGCAGTTCTTC	NA	TRBJ2-1	TRBV29-1	TRBD2